Shown below are 30 T cell receptor beta chains from a single sample sequenced in a study of PD-1 blockade in classical Hodgkin lymphoma. Produced via immunoSEQ multiplex PCR; TCRdb's table is partial and in-frame only. The sample carries more than 90,000 clones, about 89% recorded once. All the patients suffered relapse after autologous stem cell transplantation, and brentuximab vedotin exposure differed. This sample comprised peripheral blood mononuclear cells (PBMCs), obtained before the second cycle of nivolumab. These TCRs come from a human donor with classical Hodgkin lymphoma.

The rearrangement joins TRBV9 to TRBJ1-4; weak D call: TRBD1 (5 bases). The CDR3 consists of 16 residues. Germline-derived CDR1 and CDR2 are SGDLS and YYNGEE. V lost 0 bases to trimming and J lost 5 bases, with 14 bases between them. The CDR3 DNA reads TGTGCCAGCAGCGTAGAGGGCGCTCGGGGGAATGAAAAACTGTTTTTT. Translated: CASSVEGARGNEKLFF.

The V call is TRBV27, the J call TRBJ2-7, with 9 bases fitting TRBD1. From germline, CDR1 is MNHEY and CDR2 SMNVEV (reference sequence). Trimming cost V 4 bases and J 9 bases; bases outside gene matches: 16. This CDR3 spans 16 amino acids. CDR3 sequence (DNA): TGTGCCAGCAGTTCCTCTCCTCTGGGACAGGGCTTAGCGCAGTACTTC. This encodes CASSSSPLGQGLAQYF.

V usage is TRBV19 and J usage is TRBJ1-1; D remains unclear. Deletions cut 3 bases from V and 1 base from J, with 9 bases between. From germline, CDR1 is LNHDA and CDR2 SQIVND (reference sequence). This CDR3 is built from 14 residues. For the CDR3, the DNA is TGTGCCAGTAGTATTGAAGGAGAGAACACTGAAGCTTTCTTT. Its translation: CASSIEGENTEAFF.

This clone came up once. The V and J genes are TRBV7-2 and TRBJ2-7; D is uncertain. Trimming pared 0 bases from V and 3 bases from J, leaving 12 bases between. Germline values: CDR1 SGHTA, CDR2 FQGNSA. The CDR3 contains 15 residues. The CDR3 nucleotides are TGTGCCAGCAGCTTAGCACAACAGCCCGACTACGAGCAGTACTTC. Translation: CASSLAQQPDYEQYF.

V gene TRBV30 combines with J gene TRBJ2-1; TRBD1 agrees at 7 bases. CDR1 is GTSNPN and CDR2 is SVGIG in the germline V gene (reference sequence). Germline trimming cut 5 bases from V and 0 bases from J; bases unmatched to any gene: 13. The CDR3 consists of 17 residues. CDR3 nucleotide sequence: TGTGCCTGGTATATTAAGACAGGGCGAAGCTCCTACAATGAGCAGTTCTTC. As protein: CAWYIKTGRSSYNEQFF. The full variable domain, in which reference TRBV30 and TRBJ2-1 provide the parts outside the CDR3, is SQTIHQWPATLVQPVGSPLSLECTVEGTSNPNLYWYRQAAGRGLQLLFYSVGIGQISSEVPQNLSASRPQDRQFILSSKKLLLSDSGFYLCAWYIKTGRSSYNEQFFGPGTRLTVL.

The CDR3 sequence is CASSANQGITGELFF. The DNA for the CDR3 is TGTGCCAGCAGTGCAAACCAGGGTATCACCGGGGAGCTGTTTTTT. The gene calls are TRBV6-1 and TRBJ2-2; perhaps TRBD1 as D (5 bases). Trimming removed 4 bases at V and 4 bases at J, with 13 bases between. The CDR3 consists of 15 residues. Germline V lookup: CDR1 MNHNS, CDR2 SASEGT.

The V gene is TRBV18, the J gene TRBJ2-3; 7 nucleotides line up with TRBD2. V lost 0 bases to trimming and J lost 1 base; unmatched junction nucleotides: 4. CDR1 is KGHSH, CDR2 LQKENI, per germline. This CDR3 comprises 16 residues. CDR3 loop: CASSPPVAGRTDTQYF. The CDR3 DNA follows: TGTGCCAGCTCACCACCGGTAGCGGGCCGCACAGATACGCAGTATTTT.

The chain recombines TRBV6-5 with TRBJ2-2; D is ambiguous. V was shortened by 0 bases and J by 9 bases, with 8 bases between the two germline ends. Germline-derived CDR1 and CDR2 are MNHEY and SVGAGI. CDR3 size: 13 residues. In DNA form, the CDR3 reads TGTGCCAGCAGTTACTCAATAGGTTGGGAGCTGTTTTTT. Its translation is CASSYSIGWELFF.

This rearrangement joins TRBV6-6 to TRBJ2-2; 9 bases are a match to TRBD2. Germline-derived CDR1 and CDR2 are MNHNY and SVGAGI (reference sequence). There are 15 residues in the CDR3. Unmatched junction bases numbered 1, after V lost 4 bases and J lost 1 base. CDR3 residues: CASSLAGENTGELFF. The CDR3 nucleotides read TGTGCCAGCAGTTTAGCGGGGGAGAACACCGGGGAGCTGTTTTTT.

The genes are TRBV5-7 and TRBJ2-3, with 11 bases fitting TRBD2. TRBV5-7 is filed as an ORF, its function uncertain. Losses at the gene ends were 0 bases for V and 3 bases for J; bases not matched to a gene: 6. The CDR3 is 17 amino acids. CDR3 sequence (DNA): TGTGCCAGCAGCTTGGAGGTAGCGGGGGGGAAAACAGATACGCAGTATTTT. It specifies CASSLEVAGGKTDTQYF.

The rearrangement joins TRBV2 to TRBJ1-5; possibly TRBD1 for D (5 bases). CDR3 length: 12 residues. Looked up from germline, CDR1 is SNHLY and CDR2 is FYNNEI. V was clipped by 3 bases and J by 7 bases, with 7 bases between them. The CDR3 DNA reads as TGTGCCAGCAGTGAGGGGCGGCAGCCCCAGCATTTT. Translation: CASSEGRQPQHF.

The chain employs TRBV30 and TRBJ1-2; possibly TRBD1 for D (6 bases). Deletions cut 5 bases from V and 3 bases from J, with 19 bases between. This CDR3 region has 15 residues. Germline values: CDR1 GTSNPN, CDR2 SVGIG (reference sequence). The CDR3 bases are TGTGCCTGGTCATCGACGCCGGGGGCTTACTATGGCTACACCTTC. Protein sequence: CAWSSTPGAYYGYTF.

J is TRBJ2-1 and V is TRBV19; 7 nucleotides align to TRBD2. V was clipped by 3 bases and J by 6 bases; unmatched bases: 8. The CDR3 runs 15 residues. The germline V gene has CDR1 LNHDA and CDR2 SQIVND (reference sequence). DNA for the CDR3: TGTGCCAGTAGTATGGATGAGGCTAGCGGCAATGAGCAGTTCTTC. Protein: CASSMDEASGNEQFF.

The rearrangement joins TRBV27 to TRBJ1-1, with D possibly being TRBD1 (6 bases). Deletions cut 0 bases from V and 4 bases from J, with 12 bases between. The CDR3 totals 15 residues. Germline V gives CDR1 MNHEY, CDR2 SMNVEV (reference sequence). CDR3 nucleotide sequence: TGTGCCAGCAGTTTATCCGACAGGTCGGGCACTGAAGCTTTCTTT. This sequence encodes CASSLSDRSGTEAFF.

In the case of this clone: Other DNA sequences in the same sample also yield this CDR3. V and J are TRBV7-9 and TRBJ1-2; the D is unclear. V dropped 1 base and J dropped 5 bases, with 5 bases sitting between them. This CDR3 is built from 12 residues. CDR1 is SEHNR, CDR2 FQNEAQ, per germline (reference sequence). CDR3: CASSLDSYGYTF. Here the CDR3 DNA reads TGTGCCAGCAGCTTAGACAGTTATGGCTACACCTTC.

J is TRBJ1-2 and V is TRBV19, with TRBD1 matching 7 bases. Germline values: CDR1 LNHDA, CDR2 SQIVND (reference sequence). The junction had 15 bases not matched to a gene; V was cut back by 4 bases and J by 4 bases. The CDR3 is 17 amino acids. CDR3 sequence: CASSKPGQAVRVYGYTF. Here the CDR3 DNA reads TGTGCCAGTAGTAAACCCGGACAGGCGGTAAGGGTCTATGGCTACACCTTC. The entire variable domain, with the rest obtained from reference TRBV19 and TRBJ1-2, is as follows: DGGITQSPKYLFRKEGQNVTLSCEQNLNHDAMYWYRQDPGQGLRLIYYSQIVNDFQKGDIAEGYSVSREKKESFPLTVTSAQKNPTAFYLCASSKPGQAVRVYGYTFGSGTRLTVV.

This chain uses TRBV2 with TRBJ2-1; 15 bases are a match to TRBD2. V shed 11 bases, J shed 0 bases, and the junction held 5 bases outside the gene matches. This CDR3 is built from 16 residues. Germline V CDR1 and CDR2: SNHLY, FYNNEI. CDR3 DNA: TGTGCCGGAGGACTAGCGGGGGGGCGCTCCTACAATGAGCAGTTCTTC. The encoded protein is CAGGLAGGRSYNEQFF.

This chain joins TRBV6-5 and TRBJ2-3, with TRBD1 as a possible D gene (5 bases). V shed 0 bases and J shed 5 bases, with 6 bases lying between them. CDR1 is MNHEY and CDR2 is SVGAGI in the germline V gene. This CDR3 is 13 amino acids long. The CDR3 protein is CASSYSQGDTQYF. The CDR3 bases are TGTGCCAGCAGTTACTCGCAGGGAGATACGCAGTATTTT.

The chain couples TRBV2 to TRBJ1-4; 7 bases line up with TRBD1. CDR1 is SNHLY and CDR2 is FYNNEI in the germline V gene. CDR3 length: 14 residues. The trim removed 6 bases at V and 8 bases at J, leaving 9 bases unmatched. CDR3 nucleotides: TGTGCCAGCAGAGAAAGGACAGGAGGAGAAAAACTGTTTTTT. The encoded protein is CASRERTGGEKLFF.

The chain's CDR3 is CASSLALRGDITDTQYF. The CDR3 DNA reads as TGTGCCAGCAGCTTAGCGCTTCGAGGGGATATCACAGATACGCAGTATTTT. The chain joins TRBV7-6 to TRBJ2-3; D possibly uses TRBD1 or TRBD2 (5 bases each). This CDR3 comprises 17 residues. Germline V CDR1 and CDR2: SGHVS, FNYEAQ. Trimming took off 0 bases at V and 2 bases at J, with 15 bases between the two ends.

The chain recombines TRBV4-1 with TRBJ1-2; no firm D call. The germline V gene has CDR1 MGHRA and CDR2 YSYEKL. With 0 bases removed from V and 4 bases from J, the gap between germline ends came to 12 bases. The CDR3 has 15 amino acids. CDR3 protein: CASSQDTSSGYGYTF. The DNA of the CDR3 is TGCGCCAGCAGCCAAGATACGTCCTCGGGCTATGGCTACACCTTC.

This clone was recorded once. The rearrangement joins TRBV7-2 to TRBJ2-1, with D possibly called TRBD1 or TRBD2 (5 bases each). Germline CDR1 and CDR2: SGHTA and FQGNSA. Trimming took off 3 bases at V and 4 bases at J, with 10 bases between the two ends. CDR3 length: 14 residues. The CDR3 DNA is TGTGCCAGCAGCTTGGGACGGATTTACAATGAGCAGTTCTTC. It codes for CASSLGRIYNEQFF.

The V call is TRBV19, the J call TRBJ2-7; D gene uncertain. V was trimmed by 2 bases and J by 3 bases, leaving 11 bases between them. CDR1 and CDR2 from the germline V gene are LNHDA and SQIVND (reference sequence). CDR3 size: 14 residues. The CDR3: CASSISNGGYEQYF. DNA of the CDR3: TGTGCCAGTAGTATATCGAACGGCGGCTACGAGCAGTACTTC.

This clone is a singleton in its sample. The chain's CDR3 is CAWSAGGGWTSGNTIYF. Written as DNA, the CDR3 is TGTGCCTGGAGTGCGGGGGGTGGCTGGACTTCTGGAAACACCATATATTTT. The chain links TRBV30 to TRBJ1-3; D is perhaps TRBD1 (5 bases). V lost 1 base and J lost 1, with 17 bases in between. CDR3 length: 17 residues. Germline V gene lookup returns CDR1 GTSNPN and CDR2 SVGIG (reference sequence).

The V and J genes are TRBV19 and TRBJ1-1; D gene uncertain. Germline V gene sequence: CDR1 LNHDA, CDR2 SQIVND (reference sequence). This CDR3 contains 14 residues. The V end lost 3 bases, the J end lost 0 bases, and 8 bases lay between the germline ends. This CDR3 reads CASSIAAVNTEAFF. CDR3 nucleotides: TGTGCCAGTAGTATCGCCGCGGTGAACACTGAAGCTTTCTTT.

The chain has TRBV11-3 and TRBJ2-2; 10 bases agree with TRBD1. V trimming: 5 bases; J trimming: 4 bases; junction bases outside the gene matches: 13. This CDR3 is built from 18 residues. CDR1 is SGHNT and CDR2 is YENEEA in the germline V gene. The CDR3 loop reads CASSTGTGVFPVTGELFF. DNA for the CDR3: TGTGCCAGCAGCACAGGGACAGGGGTGTTTCCGGTCACCGGGGAGCTGTTTTTT.

The chain recombines TRBV7-7 with TRBJ2-7; D ambiguous. Per the germline V gene, CDR1 is SSHAT and CDR2 is FNYEAQ (reference sequence). Trimming cost V 3 bases and J 6 bases, with 15 bases left between them. The CDR3 is 14 residues long. The CDR3: CASSLNSFGGEQYF. The CDR3 DNA reads as TGTGCCAGCAGCTTGAACTCCTTCGGCGGCGAGCAGTACTTC.

The V and J genes are TRBV10-3 and TRBJ2-1; 8 bases are a match to TRBD2. CDR3 length: 15 residues. J was trimmed by 5 bases and V by 5 bases; bases with no gene match: 8. CDR1 ENHRY and CDR2 SYGVKD come from the germline V gene. CDR3 protein: CAISSGGGFHNEQFF. The CDR3 nucleotides are TGTGCCATCAGTTCGGGCGGGGGGTTCCACAATGAGCAGTTCTTC.

The V gene is TRBV29-1, the J gene TRBJ2-7, with 9 bases matching TRBD1. The CDR3 consists of 12 residues. The J segment lost 6 bases and the V segment lost 5 bases, leaving 5 bases of the junction unmatched. Germline CDR1 is SQVTM and CDR2 is ANQGSEA. The DNA for the CDR3 is TGCAGCGTTCTGGGACAGGGTTTCGAGCAGTACTTC. Its translation is CSVLGQGFEQYF.

J is TRBJ2-5 and V is TRBV5-4; D may be TRBD1 or TRBD2 (6 bases each). The CDR3 covers 14 residues. Germline loops: CDR1 SGHNT, CDR2 YYREEE (reference sequence). The ends were cut back, 0 bases at V and 5 bases at J, with 11 bases in the middle. As DNA, the CDR3 is TGTGCCAGCAGCTTGGACAGGGAGGAGGAGACCCAGTACTTC. Its protein is CASSLDREEETQYF.